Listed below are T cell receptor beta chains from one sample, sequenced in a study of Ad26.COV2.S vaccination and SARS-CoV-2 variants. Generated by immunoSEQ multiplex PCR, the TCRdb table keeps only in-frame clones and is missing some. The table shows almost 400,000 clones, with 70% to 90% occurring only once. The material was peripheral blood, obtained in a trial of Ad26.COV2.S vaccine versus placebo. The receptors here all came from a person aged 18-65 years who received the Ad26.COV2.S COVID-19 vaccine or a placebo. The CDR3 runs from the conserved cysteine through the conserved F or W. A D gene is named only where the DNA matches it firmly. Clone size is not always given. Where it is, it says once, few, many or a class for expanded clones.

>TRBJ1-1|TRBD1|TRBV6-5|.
CASSYSGTGNTEAFF
TGTGCCAGCAGTTACTCGGGGACAGGGAACACTGAAGCTTTCTTT
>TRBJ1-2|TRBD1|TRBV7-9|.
CAGDRRYTF
TGTGCCGGGGACAGACGCTACACCTTC
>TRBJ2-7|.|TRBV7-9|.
CASSLGQFAYEQYF
TGTGCCAGCAGCTTAGGCCAGTTTGCCTACGAGCAGTACTTC
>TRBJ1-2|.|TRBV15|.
CATSGGLRGNYGYTF
TGTGCCACCAGCGGGGGACTTCGTGGGAACTATGGCTACACCTTC
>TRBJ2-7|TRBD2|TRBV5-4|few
CASSLPLAAPYEQYF
TGTGCCAGCAGCCTACCTCTAGCGGCCCCCTACGAGCAGTACTTC
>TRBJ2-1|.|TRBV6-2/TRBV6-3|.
CASSSGSVGQFF
TGTGCCAGCAGTTCGGGGAGTGTTGGGCAGTTCTTC
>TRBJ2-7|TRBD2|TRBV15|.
CATSRLAGVGEQYF
TGTGCCACCAGCAGGCTAGCGGGAGTCGGCGAGCAGTACTTC
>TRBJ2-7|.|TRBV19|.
CASSTTGLYEQYF
TGTGCCAGTAGTACCACAGGGTTATACGAGCAGTACTTC
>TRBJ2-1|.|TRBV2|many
CASSAGHYNEQFF
TGTGCCAGCAGTGCTGGCCACTACAATGAGCAGTTCTTC
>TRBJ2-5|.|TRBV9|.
CASSVYWDGQETQYF
TGTGCCAGCAGCGTATATTGGGACGGCCAAGAGACCCAGTACTTC
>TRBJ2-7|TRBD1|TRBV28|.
CASSTPNRGSSYEQYF
TGTGCCAGCAGTACCCCAAACAGGGGGTCCTCCTACGAGCAGTACTTC
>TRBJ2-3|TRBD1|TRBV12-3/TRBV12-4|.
CASSLGQPDTQYF
TGTGCCAGCAGTCTGGGACAGCCGGATACGCAGTATTTT
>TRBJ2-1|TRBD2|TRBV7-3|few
CASSPSGRSYNEQFF
TGTGCCAGCAGTCCTAGCGGGAGATCCTACAATGAGCAGTTCTTC
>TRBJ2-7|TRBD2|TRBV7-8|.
CASSLARRTSGAIYEQYF
TGTGCCAGCAGCTTAGCGCGGAGAACTAGCGGAGCTATCTACGAGCAGTACTTC
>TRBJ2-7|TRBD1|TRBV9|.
CASSPGTGSSYEQYF
TGTGCCAGCAGCCCAGGGACAGGGAGCTCCTACGAGCAGTACTTC
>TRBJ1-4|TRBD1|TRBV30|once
CAFWRGPGASNEKLFF
TGTGCCTTCTGGAGGGGGCCGGGGGCGTCTAATGAAAAACTGTTTTTT
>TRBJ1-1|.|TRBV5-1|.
CASSLGAGVGTEAFF
TGCGCCAGCAGCTTGGGTGCAGGGGTCGGAACTGAAGCTTTCTTT
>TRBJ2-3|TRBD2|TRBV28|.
CASSLAGGPDTQYF
TGTGCCAGCAGTTTAGCGGGAGGGCCCGATACGCAGTATTTT
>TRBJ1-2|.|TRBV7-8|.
CASSLAREQVRLGYTF
TGTGCCAGCAGCTTAGCGCGGGAACAGGTGCGGCTCGGCTACACCTTC
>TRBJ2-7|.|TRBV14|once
CASSPVGGYEQYF
TGTGCCAGCAGCCCAGTCGGGGGCTACGAGCAGTACTTC
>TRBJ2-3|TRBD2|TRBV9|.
CASSAPPGRGVDTQYF
TGTGCCAGCAGCGCACCGCCAGGGAGGGGTGTAGATACGCAGTATTTT
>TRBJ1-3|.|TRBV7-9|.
CASSPAGSGNTIYF
TGTGCCAGCAGCCCCGCCGGGTCTGGAAACACCATATATTTT
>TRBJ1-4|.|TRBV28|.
CASSPGGATNEKLFF
TGTGCCAGCAGTCCGGGGGGGGCTACTAATGAAAAACTGTTTTTT
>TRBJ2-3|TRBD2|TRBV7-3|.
CASSPLAGGTDTQYF
TGTGCCAGCAGCCCCTTAGCGGGAGGCACAGATACGCAGTATTTT
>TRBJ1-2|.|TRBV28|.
CASMDSYGYTF
TGTGCCAGCATGGACAGCTATGGCTACACCTTC
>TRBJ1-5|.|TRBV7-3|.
CASSWPRRNQPQHF
TGTGCCAGCAGCTGGCCGAGGCGGAATCAGCCCCAGCATTTT
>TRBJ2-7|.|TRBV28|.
CASSQTPSYEQYF
TGTGCCAGCAGCCAGACCCCCAGCTACGAGCAGTACTTC
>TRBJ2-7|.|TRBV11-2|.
CASSLDSAYEQYF
TGTGCCAGCAGCTTAGATTCAGCCTACGAGCAGTACTTC
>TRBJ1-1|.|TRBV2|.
CASIRGRLGWMNTEAFF
TGTGCCAGCATCAGGGGCCGCCTCGGATGGATGAACACTGAAGCTTTCTTT
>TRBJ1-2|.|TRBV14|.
CASSQTRGIPGQGYTF
TGTGCCAGCAGCCAAACCCGCGGCATCCCCGGTCAGGGCTACACCTTC